A single sample is the source of the 9 T cell receptor beta chains below, sequenced in a study of shared clonotypes between healthy human individuals. Terminally differentiated effector memory CD45RA+ cells were left out of the naive CD8 fraction, which was CD45RO-negative and positively selected for CCR7. TCRdb's copy holds only in-frame clones and misses some; the assay was immunoSEQ multiplex PCR. Of roughly 2.1 million clones listed, 93% are singletons. The sequencing sample was made of naive CD8+ T cells from PBMCs. The source of these receptors is a man between 18 and 35 years old in good health. Some clones in this sample may be carry-over from other donors' samples.

This clone was seen a single time. The rearrangement links TRBV28 to TRBJ2-3; D ambiguous. The CDR3 is 15 amino acids. Per germline, CDR1 MDHEN and CDR2 SYDVKM. Trimming removed 3 bases from V and 2 bases from J, with 12 bases in between. CDR3 amino acids: CASSFTDLITDTQYF. Written as DNA, the CDR3 is TGTGCCAGCAGTTTTACCGATTTGATCACAGATACGCAGTATTTT.

V and J are TRBV7-9 and TRBJ1-3, with TRBD1 matching 8 bases. The ends lost 3 bases at V and 0 bases at J; junction bases unmatched: 1. The germline V gene has CDR1 SEHNR and CDR2 FQNEAQ (reference sequence). The CDR3 consists of 15 residues. This CDR3 is CASSLTGVSGNTIYF. The CDR3, as DNA: TGTGCCAGCAGCTTGACAGGGGTCTCTGGAAACACCATATATTTT.

CDR3 region: CSVEGQGPGAWEQYF. The CDR3 DNA reads as TGCAGCGTTGAAGGTCAAGGGCCGGGGGCTTGGGAGCAGTACTTC. This chain connects TRBV29-1 to TRBJ2-7, with D possibly being TRBD1 or TRBD2 (6 bases each). CDR3 length: 15 residues. Trimming left V 1 base short and J 7 bases short, with 20 bases between. Per the germline V gene, CDR1 is SQVTM and CDR2 is ANQGSEA.

The CDR3 bases are TGCGCCAGCAGCCTAGCCGGGACCAGTTTTGTAGAGCAGTACTTC. The encoded protein is CASSLAGTSFVEQYF. V usage is TRBV5-1 and J usage is TRBJ2-7, with D perhaps matching TRBD1 or TRBD2 (5 bases each). With 4 bases removed from V and 7 bases from J, the gap between germline ends came to 21 bases. The CDR3 spans 15 residues. CDR1 and CDR2 (germline): SGHRS, YFSETQ.

The gene calls are TRBV7-3 and TRBJ1-2; 7 bases map to TRBD1. The CDR3 covers 14 residues. CDR1 SGHTA and CDR2 FQGTGA come from the germline V gene. V shed 10 bases, J shed 5 bases, and the junction held 13 bases outside the gene matches. CDR3 nucleotides: TGTGCCACCTATAGGGGGACAGAACCTTATGGCTACACCTTC. As protein: CATYRGTEPYGYTF.

The rearrangement uses TRBV10-3 and TRBJ1-1; no clear D. V gave up 0 bases and J gave up 3 bases, with 8 bases separating them. The V gene's germline CDR1 is ENHRY and CDR2 SYGVKD. This CDR3 has 14 amino acids. As DNA, the CDR3 is TGTGCCATCAGTGAGTCAGAAGGGTACACTGAAGCTTTCTTT. Its translation is CAISESEGYTEAFF.

The rearrangement uses TRBV4-2 and TRBJ2-7; 7 positions match TRBD1. Germline assignment: CDR1 LGHNA and CDR2 YNFKEQ. V lost 2 bases and J lost 2; bases outside the gene matches: 9. The CDR3 has 16 amino acids. DNA for the CDR3: TGTGCCAGCAGCCAACAAGACAGGGCGCCAACCTACGAGCAGTACTTC. As protein: CASSQQDRAPTYEQYF.

This chain connects TRBV4-1 to TRBJ2-3, with TRBD2 matching over 9 bases. Per germline, CDR1 MGHRA and CDR2 YSYEKL. CDR3 length: 19 residues. V lost 0 bases and J lost 1; bases outside the gene matches: 11. The CDR3 nucleotides are TGCGCCAGCAGCCAAGATCCTAGCGGGGTGCTGGGTGGCACAGATACGCAGTATTTT. Protein sequence: CASSQDPSGVLGGTDTQYF.

J is TRBJ2-2 and V is TRBV28, with D tentatively TRBD1 or TRBD2 (5 bases each). The CDR3 covers 18 residues. Trimming cost V 0 bases and J 4 bases, with 18 bases left between them. Germline V gene lookup returns CDR1 MDHEN and CDR2 SYDVKM. CDR3 nucleotides: TGTGCCAGCAGTTTATGGCAAACCGGGACGGCGACCACCGGGGAGCTGTTTTTT. It is translated as CASSLWQTGTATTGELFF. Full variable domain (outside the CDR3, taken from reference TRBV28 and TRBJ2-2): DVKVTQSSRYLVKRTGEKVFLECVQDMDHENMFWYRQDPGLGLRLIYFSYDVKMKEKGDIPEGYSVSREKKERFSLILESASTNQTSMYLCASSLWQTGTATTGELFFGEGSRLTVL.